A selection of T cell receptor beta chains follows, all from one sample in a study of T cells in localized non-small cell lung cancer. Here immunoSEQ multiplex PCR was the method, and the copy in TCRdb shows in-frame clones only, minus some. The table has roughly 76,000 clones, 80% seen once. This sample comprised PBMCs, obtained before any cancer treatment. The receptors stem from a man aged 40-75 years with stage II squamous cell lung carcinoma. Each CDR3 is given with its conserved first and last residue. D genes are given only for firm matches. A row's size may be missing; if present it is once, few, many or a size class.

j_call | v_call | d_call | clone_size | cdr3_nt | cdr3_aa
TRBJ2-3 | TRBV7-9 | TRBD1 | once | TGTGCCAGCAGCACCGGGACAGGGCGCACAGATACGCAGTATTTT | CASSTGTGRTDTQYF
TRBJ1-1 | TRBV19 | - | few | TGTGCCAGTAGTATTTTGGGAATGAACACTGAAGCTTTCTTT | CASSILGMNTEAFF
TRBJ1-1 | TRBV5-4 | TRBD1 | - | TGTGCCAGCAGGACGGGACAGGGGGCATCGGCTTTCTTT | CASRTGQGASAFF
TRBJ2-1 | TRBV5-1 | TRBD1 | - | TGCGCCAGCAGCACCTCCGGGACAGGGAACAATGAGCAGTTCTTC | CASSTSGTGNNEQFF
TRBJ2-1 | TRBV21-1 | - | - | TGTGCCAGCAGCAACCTTAGACTAGCTGGTAAGTTCTTC | CASSNLRLAGKFF
TRBJ2-7 | TRBV6-6 | - | few | TGTGCCAGCAGTTACGCGGGGTGGGGAGACGAGCAGTACTTC | CASSYAGWGDEQYF
TRBJ1-5 | TRBV27 | - | - | TGTGCCAGCAGTACCAGCAATCAGCCCCAGCATTTT | CASSTSNQPQHF
TRBJ2-7 | TRBV29-1 | - | - | TGCAGCGTTGAAGAGGGGCAGCTGAGCGAGCAGTACTTC | CSVEEGQLSEQYF
TRBJ1-4 | TRBV28 | - | - | TGTGCCAGCACAATCCGGGGCCCTAATGAAAAACTGTTTTTT | CASTIRGPNEKLFF
TRBJ2-7 | TRBV7-2 | TRBD2 | - | TGTGCCAGCAGGACACTAGCGTCCGACGAGCAGTACTTC | CASRTLASDEQYF
TRBJ2-3 | TRBV4-2 | - | - | TGTGCCAGCAGCCAAGACTGGGAGCGCACAGATACGCAGTATTTT | CASSQDWERTDTQYF
TRBJ1-4 | TRBV30 | - | - | TGTGCCTGGAGTCAACTTACCTCGGCCTCACTGTTTTTT | CAWSQLTSASLFF
TRBJ2-2 | TRBV5-1 | - | - | TGCGCCAGCAGGAGGGCAGAGGCCACCGGGGAGCTGTTTTTT | CASRRAEATGELFF
TRBJ1-3 | TRBV6-5 | - | - | TGTGCCAGCAGTTACCAGCGGTCTGGAAACACCATATATTTT | CASSYQRSGNTIYF
TRBJ1-2 | TRBV15 | - | - | TGTGCCACCAGCCGCCAAAAGTTACGGGATTTGAGGAGCTATGGCTACACCTTC | CATSRQKLRDLRSYGYTF
TRBJ1-1 | TRBV28 | - | - | TGTGCCAGCAGTCAGGGAGGGCCGGGGAACACTGAAGCTTTCTTT | CASSQGGPGNTEAFF
TRBJ1-6 | TRBV6-5 | TRBD1 | - | TGTGCCAGCAGCACCGGGACAGGGTTTAATTCACCCCTCCACTTT | CASSTGTGFNSPLHF
TRBJ1-5 | TRBV28 | - | - | TGTGCCAGCAGCCCTCCCCAGCCCAATCAGCCCCAGCATTTT | CASSPPQPNQPQHF
TRBJ1-2 | TRBV28 | - | - | TGTGCCAGCAGTTTAGAAGGGGTCGTAGATGGCTACACCTTC | CASSLEGVVDGYTF
TRBJ2-7 | TRBV7-9 | - | - | TGTGCCAGCAGCCACGTTGTCAGGAACTACGAGCAGTACTTC | CASSHVVRNYEQYF
TRBJ2-3 | TRBV4-2 | - | - | TGTGCCAGCAGCCAAGCCCACCCCGAGGCAGATACGCAGTATTTT | CASSQAHPEADTQYF
TRBJ2-1 | TRBV2 | - | - | TGTGCCAGCATGATCGAGTTCATCTACAATGAGCAGTTCTTC | CASMIEFIYNEQFF
TRBJ1-5 | TRBV7-2 | - | - | TGTGCCAGCAGCTCCGTATTTGAGCCCCAGCATTTT | CASSSVFEPQHF
TRBJ2-7 | TRBV29-1 | TRBD2 | - | TGCAGCGTTGAACTAGCGGGAATCTACGAGCAGTACTTC | CSVELAGIYEQYF
TRBJ2-1 | TRBV2 | - | - | TGTGCCAGCAGCGGACAGTCCTACAATGAGCAGTTCTTC | CASSGQSYNEQFF
TRBJ2-5 | TRBV28 | - | - | TGTGCCAGCAGTTTATGGGTGGGGAGTGAGGAGACCCAGTACTTC | CASSLWVGSEETQYF
TRBJ2-7 | TRBV13 | TRBD2 | - | TGTGCCAGCAGCTTAATTAGCGGGGGCTCCTACGAGCAGTACTTC | CASSLISGGSYEQYF
TRBJ1-3 | TRBV4-2 | - | - | TGTGCCAGCAGCCAAGATTCGGCAGGGGGAAACACCATATATTTT | CASSQDSAGGNTIYF
TRBJ1-1 | TRBV4-3 | - | - | TGCGCCAGCAGCCAAGGGCAGGGTACCACTGAAGCTTTCTTT | CASSQGQGTTEAFF
TRBJ1-3 | TRBV4-1 | - | - | TGCGCCAGCAGCCAAGAACCGGGCCGAAGCTCTGGAAACACCATATATTTT | CASSQEPGRSSGNTIYF
TRBJ1-2 | TRBV18 | - | - | TGTGCCAGCTCACCACCGGTGTCATCCTCGCGTTCCAACTATGGCTACACCTTC | CASSPPVSSSRSNYGYTF
TRBJ1-1 | TRBV6-5 | - | few | TGTGCCAGCAGTTACTCTCAGGGGAAGAACACTGAAGCTTTCTTT | CASSYSQGKNTEAFF
TRBJ1-1 | TRBV7-7 | - | - | TGTGCTAGCAGCTTAGCCTACCGGGTAGGGGGGGCTTTCTTT | CASSLAYRVGGAFF
TRBJ2-7 | TRBV5-6 | - | - | TGTGCCAGCAGCTCGACACTTAGCGGAAACTCCTACGAGCAGTACTTC | CASSSTLSGNSYEQYF
TRBJ2-7 | TRBV5-4 | - | - | TGTGCCAGCAGCTTGGATGACTTCTCCTACGAGCAGTACTTC | CASSLDDFSYEQYF
TRBJ2-1 | TRBV28 | TRBD2 | - | TGTGCCAGCAGTTGGACCCGCGGGGGAGCTTTAAATGAGCAGTTCTTC | CASSWTRGGALNEQFF
TRBJ1-1 | TRBV2 | TRBD1 | - | TGTGCCAGCAGTGTTGAACAGGGGGGACGGGCTGAAGCTTTCTTT | CASSVEQGGRAEAFF
TRBJ2-5 | TRBV7-3 | - | - | TGTGCCAGCAGCTTAACCGGCAGCTTTCAAGAGACCCAGTACTTC | CASSLTGSFQETQYF
TRBJ2-7 | TRBV4-1 | TRBD2 | - | TGCGCCAGCAGCCAAGATGATAGCGGGAGTTCCTACGAGCAGTACTTC | CASSQDDSGSSYEQYF
TRBJ2-1 | TRBV10-3 | TRBD2 | - | TGTGCCATCAGTGATAGCGGGAGCTCCTACAATGAGCAGTTCTTC | CAISDSGSSYNEQFF
TRBJ1-4 | TRBV6-6 | - | - | TGTGCCAGCAGAAACACAGGCCACGAAAAACTGTTTTTT | CASRNTGHEKLFF